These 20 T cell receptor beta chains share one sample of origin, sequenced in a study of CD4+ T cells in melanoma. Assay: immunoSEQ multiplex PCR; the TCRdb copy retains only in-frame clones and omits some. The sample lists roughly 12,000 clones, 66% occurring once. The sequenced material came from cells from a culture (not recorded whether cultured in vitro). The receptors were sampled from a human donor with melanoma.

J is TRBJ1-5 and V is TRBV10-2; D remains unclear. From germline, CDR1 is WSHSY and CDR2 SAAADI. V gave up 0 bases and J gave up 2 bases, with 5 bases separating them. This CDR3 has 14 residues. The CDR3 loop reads CASSESDGNQPQHF. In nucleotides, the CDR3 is TGCGCCAGCAGTGAGTCTGACGGCAATCAGCCCCAGCATTTT.

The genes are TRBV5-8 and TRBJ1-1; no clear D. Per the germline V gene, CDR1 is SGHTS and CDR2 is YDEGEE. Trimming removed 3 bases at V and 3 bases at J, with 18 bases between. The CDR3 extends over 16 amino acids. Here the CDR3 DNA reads TGTGCCAGCAGCTCGGGCGGTCCGTCTTTTTACACTGAAGCTTTCTTT. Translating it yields CASSSGGPSFYTEAFF.

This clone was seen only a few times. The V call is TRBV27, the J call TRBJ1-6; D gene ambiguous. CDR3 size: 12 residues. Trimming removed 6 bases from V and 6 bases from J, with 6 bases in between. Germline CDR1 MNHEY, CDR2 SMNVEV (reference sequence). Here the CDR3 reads CASRTANSPLHF. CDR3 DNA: TGTGCCAGCAGAACAGCTAATTCACCCCTCCACTTT.

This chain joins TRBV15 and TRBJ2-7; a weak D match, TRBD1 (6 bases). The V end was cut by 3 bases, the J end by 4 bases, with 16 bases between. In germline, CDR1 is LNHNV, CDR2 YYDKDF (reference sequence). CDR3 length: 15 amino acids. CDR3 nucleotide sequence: TGTGCCACCAGCAGGAGGGGGACATCTTTATACGAGCAGTACTTC. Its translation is CATSRRGTSLYEQYF.

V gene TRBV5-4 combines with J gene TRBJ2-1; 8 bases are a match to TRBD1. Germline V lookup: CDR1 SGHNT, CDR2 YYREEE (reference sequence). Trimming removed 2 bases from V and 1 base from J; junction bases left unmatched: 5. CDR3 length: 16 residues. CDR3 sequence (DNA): TGTGCCAGCAGCTTAAACACAGGGGGGTCCTACAATGAGCAGTTCTTC. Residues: CASSLNTGGSYNEQFF. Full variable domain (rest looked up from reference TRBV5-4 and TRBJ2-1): ETGVTQSPTHLIKTRGQQVTLRCSSQSGHNTVSWYQQALGQGPQFIFQYYREEENGRGNFPPRFSGLQFPNYSSELNVNALELDDSALYLCASSLNTGGSYNEQFFGPGTRLTVL.

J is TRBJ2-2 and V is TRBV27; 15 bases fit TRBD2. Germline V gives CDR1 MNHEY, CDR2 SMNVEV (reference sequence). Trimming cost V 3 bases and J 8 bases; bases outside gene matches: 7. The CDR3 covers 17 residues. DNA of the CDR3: TGTGCCAGCAGTTTCGGACTAGCGGGGGGGCCTCGGGGGGAGCTGTTTTTT. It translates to CASSFGLAGGPRGELFF.

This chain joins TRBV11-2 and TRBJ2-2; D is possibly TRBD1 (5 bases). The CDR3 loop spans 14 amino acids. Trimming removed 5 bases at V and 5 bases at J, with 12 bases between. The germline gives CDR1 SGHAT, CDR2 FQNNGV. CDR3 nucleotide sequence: TGTGCCAGCAGCCGATTTAACAGGACCGGGGAGCTGTTTTTT. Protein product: CASSRFNRTGELFF. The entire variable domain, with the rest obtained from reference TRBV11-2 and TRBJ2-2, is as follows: EAGVAQSPRYKIIEKRQSVAFWCNPISGHATLYWYQQILGQGPKLLIQFQNNGVVDDSQLPKDRFSAERLKGVDSTLKIQPAKLEDSAVYLCASSRFNRTGELFFGEGSRLTVL.

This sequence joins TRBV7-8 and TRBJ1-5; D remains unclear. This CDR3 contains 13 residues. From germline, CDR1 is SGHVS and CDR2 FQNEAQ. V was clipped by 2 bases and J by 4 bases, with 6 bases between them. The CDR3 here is CASSLLENQPQHF. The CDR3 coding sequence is TGTGCCAGCAGCTTATTGGAGAATCAGCCCCAGCATTTT. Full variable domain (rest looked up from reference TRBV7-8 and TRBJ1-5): GAGVSQSPRYKVAKRGQDVALRCDPISGHVSLFWYQQALGQGPEFLTYFQNEAQLDKSGLPSDRFFAERPEGSVSTLKIQRTQQEDSAVYLCASSLLENQPQHFGDGTRLSIL.

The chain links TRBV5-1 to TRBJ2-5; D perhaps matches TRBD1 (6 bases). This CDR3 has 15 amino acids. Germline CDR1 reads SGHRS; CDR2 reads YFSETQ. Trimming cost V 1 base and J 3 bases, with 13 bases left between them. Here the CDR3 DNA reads TGCGCCAGCAGCTTGATGGGGACACGGGAAGAGACCCAGTACTTC. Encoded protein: CASSLMGTREETQYF.

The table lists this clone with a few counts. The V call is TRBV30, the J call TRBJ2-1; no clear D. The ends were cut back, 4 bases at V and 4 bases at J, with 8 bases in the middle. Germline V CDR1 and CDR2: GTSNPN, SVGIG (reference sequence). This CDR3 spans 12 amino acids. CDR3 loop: CAWNKGYNEQFF. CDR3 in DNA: TGTGCCTGGAATAAAGGGTACAATGAGCAGTTCTTC.

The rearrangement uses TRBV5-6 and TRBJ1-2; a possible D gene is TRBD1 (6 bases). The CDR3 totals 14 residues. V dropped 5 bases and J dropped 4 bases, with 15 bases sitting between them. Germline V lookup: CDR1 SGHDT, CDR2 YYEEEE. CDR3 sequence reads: CASRFSGALYGYTF. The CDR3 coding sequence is TGTGCCAGCAGATTCTCGGGGGCCCTCTATGGCTACACCTTC.

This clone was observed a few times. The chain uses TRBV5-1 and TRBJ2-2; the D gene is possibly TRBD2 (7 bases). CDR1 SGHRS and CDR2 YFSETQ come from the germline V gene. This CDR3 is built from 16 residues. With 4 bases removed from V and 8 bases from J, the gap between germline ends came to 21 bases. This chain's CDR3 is CASSPGRGGARGELFF. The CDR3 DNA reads TGCGCCAGCAGCCCAGGACGCGGGGGCGCTAGAGGGGAGCTGTTTTTT.

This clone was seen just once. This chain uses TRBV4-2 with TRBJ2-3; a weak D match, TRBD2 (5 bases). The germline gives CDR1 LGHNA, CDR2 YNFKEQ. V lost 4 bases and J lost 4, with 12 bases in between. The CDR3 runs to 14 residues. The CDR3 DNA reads TGTGCCAGCAGCCGAGAGCATAGCGCAGATACGCAGTATTTT. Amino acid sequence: CASSREHSADTQYF.

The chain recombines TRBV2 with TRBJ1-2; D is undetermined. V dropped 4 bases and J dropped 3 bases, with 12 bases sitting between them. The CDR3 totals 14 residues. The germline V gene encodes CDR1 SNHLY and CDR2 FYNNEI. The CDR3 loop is CASSAAGGYYGYTF. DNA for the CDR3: TGTGCCAGCAGTGCCGCAGGAGGGTACTATGGCTACACCTTC.

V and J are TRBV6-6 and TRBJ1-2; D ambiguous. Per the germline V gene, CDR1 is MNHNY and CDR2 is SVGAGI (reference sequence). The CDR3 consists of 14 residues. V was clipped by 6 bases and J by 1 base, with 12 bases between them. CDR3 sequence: CASRAPGDNYGYTF. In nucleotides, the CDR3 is TGTGCCAGCAGGGCGCCTGGGGATAACTATGGCTACACCTTC.

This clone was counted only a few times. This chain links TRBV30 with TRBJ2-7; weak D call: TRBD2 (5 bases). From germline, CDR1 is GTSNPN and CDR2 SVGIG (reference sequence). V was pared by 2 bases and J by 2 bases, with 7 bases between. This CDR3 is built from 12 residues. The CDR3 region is CAWSRGAYEQYF. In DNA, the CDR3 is TGTGCCTGGAGTCGGGGTGCCTACGAGCAGTACTTC.

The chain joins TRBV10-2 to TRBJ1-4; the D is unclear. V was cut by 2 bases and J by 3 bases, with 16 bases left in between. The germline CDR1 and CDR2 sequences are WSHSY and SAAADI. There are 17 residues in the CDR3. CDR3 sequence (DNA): TGCGCCAGCAGTGAGGGGGATTCGTTTAGACCTAATGAAAAACTGTTTTTT. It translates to CASSEGDSFRPNEKLFF.

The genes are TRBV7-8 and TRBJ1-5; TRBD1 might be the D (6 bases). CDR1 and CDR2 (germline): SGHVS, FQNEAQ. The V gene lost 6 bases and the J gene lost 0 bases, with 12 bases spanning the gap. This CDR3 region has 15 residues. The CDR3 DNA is TGTGCCAGCAGTCGGGACATCTCTAGCAATCAGCCCCAGCATTTT. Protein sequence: CASSRDISSNQPQHF.

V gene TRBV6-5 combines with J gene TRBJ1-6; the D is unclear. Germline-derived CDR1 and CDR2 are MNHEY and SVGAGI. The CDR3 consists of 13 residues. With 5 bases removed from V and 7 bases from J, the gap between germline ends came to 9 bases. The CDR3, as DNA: TGTGCCAGCAGTGAAGAAGGGAATTCACCCCTCCACTTT. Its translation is CASSEEGNSPLHF.

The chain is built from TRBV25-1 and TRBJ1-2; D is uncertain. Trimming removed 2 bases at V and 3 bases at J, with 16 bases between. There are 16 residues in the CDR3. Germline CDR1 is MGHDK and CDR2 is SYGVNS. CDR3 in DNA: TGTGCCAGCAGTGAACCCGGAGTGGCGGCTTACTATGGCTACACCTTC. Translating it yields CASSEPGVAAYYGYTF.